This record looks at one T cell receptor (beta chain) sequence and its context. Its antigen remains unknown. The sample belongs to a study of Ad26.COV2.S vaccination and SARS-CoV-2 variants. Study results and limitations: Substantial breadth in spike-specific CD8+ and CD4+ T cell responses was reportedly seen after vaccination. Non-spike TCR breadth did not differ much between vaccine and placebo recipients. Placebo recipients had lower spike-specific TCR breadth than vaccine recipients.

The repertoire was sequenced with immunoSEQ multiplex PCR; TCRdb's copy has only in-frame clones and lacks some. The repertoire holds tens of thousands of clones, with roughly 84% as singletons. The input for sequencing was peripheral blood, taken after recovery from COVID-19. The sequence was obtained from a human donor who had recovered from COVID-19.

The CDR3 loop reads CASSQGWFETGTSTDTQYF. The CDR3, as DNA: TGCGCCAGCAGCCAAGGTTGGTTTGAAACAGGGACTAGCACAGATACGCAGTATTTT. The rearrangement links TRBV4-3 to TRBJ2-3, with D perhaps matching TRBD1 or TRBD2 (6 bases each). The CDR3 covers 19 residues. V was clipped by 1 base and J by 0 bases, with 20 bases between them. The V gene's germline CDR1 is LGHNA and CDR2 YSLEER.